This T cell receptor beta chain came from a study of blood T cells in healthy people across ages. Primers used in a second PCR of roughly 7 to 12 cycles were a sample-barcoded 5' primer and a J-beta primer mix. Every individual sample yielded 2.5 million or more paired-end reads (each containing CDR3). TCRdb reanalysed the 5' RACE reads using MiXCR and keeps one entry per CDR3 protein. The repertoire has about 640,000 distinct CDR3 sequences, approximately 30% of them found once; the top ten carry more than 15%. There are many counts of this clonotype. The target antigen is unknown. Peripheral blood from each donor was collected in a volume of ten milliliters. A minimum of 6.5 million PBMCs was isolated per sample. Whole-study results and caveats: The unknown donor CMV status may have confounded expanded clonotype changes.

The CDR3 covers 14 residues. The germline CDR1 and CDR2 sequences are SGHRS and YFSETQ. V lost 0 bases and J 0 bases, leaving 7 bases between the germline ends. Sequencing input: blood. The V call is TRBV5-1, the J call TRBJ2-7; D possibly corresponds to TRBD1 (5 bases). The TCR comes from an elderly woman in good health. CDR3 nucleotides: TGCGCCAGCAGCTTGGGTGACAGCTCCTACGAGCAGTACTTC. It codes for CASSLGDSSYEQYF. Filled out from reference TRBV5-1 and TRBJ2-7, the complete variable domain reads KAGVTQTPRYLIKTRGQQVTLSCSPISGHRSVSWYQQTPGQGLQFLFEYFSETQRNKGNFPGRFSGRQFSNSRSEMNVSTLELGDSALYLCASSLGDSSYEQYFGPGTRLTVT.